This T cell receptor beta chain was captured by sequencing in a study of response to subunit inactivated influenza vaccine. TCRdb processed the RT-PCR reads anew with MiXCR; each CDR3 protein has one entry. The sample includes some 160,000 distinct CDR3 sequences, approximately 10% of them seen just once. Findings and limits, study-wide: It was the authors' suggestion that each seasonal influenza vaccination recruits few new T cells.

There are a few counts of this clonotype. What it binds is not known. This TCR was sampled from a man aged 50 to 60 who received an inactivated influenza vaccine. This sample comprised non-naive T cells sorted from PBMCs, obtained 35 to 45 days after vaccination.

The CDR3: CSALGGGNTEAFF. CDR3 coding DNA: TGCAGTGCTCTCGGGGGCGGGAACACTGAAGCTTTCTTT. This chain joins TRBV20-1 and TRBJ1-1; D perhaps matches TRBD1 (6 bases). CDR1 and CDR2 (germline): DFQATT, SNEGSKA (reference sequence). The CDR3 is 13 amino acids. With 5 bases removed from V and 1 base from J, the gap between germline ends came to 11 bases.